These T cell receptor beta chains were read from a single sample in a study of shared clonotypes between healthy human individuals. TCRdb's table, derived via immunoSEQ multiplex PCR, lists solely in-frame clones and lacks some. This repertoire shows about 680,000 clones, more than 70% found once; its top ten account for around 1.8%. The specimen was memory CD4+ T cells sorted from blood. All receptors come from a woman aged 30 to 39 in good health. Both conserved end residues are part of each CDR3. Fields, in order: CDR3 protein, CDR3 DNA, V gene, D gene, J gene, clone size. The D gene is left open where the match is weak. Size is omitted from some rows. Given values are once, few, many or a class for expanded clones.

CDR3aa: CASSESYNEQFF
CDR3nt: TGTGCCAGCAGTGAATCCTACAATGAGCAGTTCTTC
v_gene: TRBV27
d_gene: -
j_gene: TRBJ2-1
abundance: -

CDR3aa: CASSLFVAGTDTQYF
CDR3nt: TGTGCCAGCAGTTTATTCGTAGCGGGCACAGATACGCAGTATTTT
v_gene: TRBV28
d_gene: -
j_gene: TRBJ2-3
abundance: -

CDR3aa: CASSPGFGKETQYF
CDR3nt: TGTGCCAGCAGCCCCGGGTTTGGAAAAGAGACCCAGTACTTC
v_gene: TRBV11-3
d_gene: -
j_gene: TRBJ2-5
abundance: many

CDR3aa: CSVKSRTGGTDTQYF
CDR3nt: TGCAGCGTGAAGTCTCGGACAGGGGGCACAGATACGCAGTATTTT
v_gene: TRBV29-1
d_gene: TRBD1
j_gene: TRBJ2-3
abundance: -

CDR3aa: CASSLLEETQYF
CDR3nt: TGCGCCAGCAGCTTGCTAGAGGAGACCCAGTACTTC
v_gene: TRBV5-1
d_gene: -
j_gene: TRBJ2-5
abundance: -

CDR3aa: CAWSDRNSIQPQHF
CDR3nt: TGTGCCTGGAGTGACAGGAATTCAATTCAGCCCCAGCATTTT
v_gene: TRBV30
d_gene: -
j_gene: TRBJ1-5
abundance: -

CDR3aa: CASSWTWDSRTGELFF
CDR3nt: TGCGCCAGCAGCTGGACCTGGGACAGTAGAACCGGGGAGCTGTTTTTT
v_gene: TRBV5-1
d_gene: TRBD1
j_gene: TRBJ2-2
abundance: -

CDR3aa: CASSREGEQFF
CDR3nt: TGTGCCAGCAGTAGGGAGGGGGAGCAGTTCTTC
v_gene: TRBV2
d_gene: TRBD2
j_gene: TRBJ2-1
abundance: -

CDR3aa: CASSSLAGDYEQYF
CDR3nt: TGTGCCAGCAGCTCGCTAGCGGGAGATTACGAGCAGTACTTC
v_gene: TRBV13
d_gene: TRBD2
j_gene: TRBJ2-7
abundance: once

CDR3aa: CASIAGGREETQYF
CDR3nt: TGTGCCAGCATCGCGGGGGGCAGGGAGGAGACCCAGTACTTC
v_gene: TRBV2
d_gene: TRBD2
j_gene: TRBJ2-5
abundance: -

CDR3aa: CASSRQVRGETQYF
CDR3nt: TGCGCCAGCAGCCGACAGGTTCGGGGAGAGACCCAGTACTTC
v_gene: TRBV4-1
d_gene: -
j_gene: TRBJ2-5
abundance: few

CDR3aa: CASSQTLAATYEQYF
CDR3nt: TGTGCCAGCAGCCAAACCCTGGCAGCAACCTACGAGCAGTACTTC
v_gene: TRBV14
d_gene: -
j_gene: TRBJ2-7
abundance: -

CDR3aa: CASRTGGTGGSEQYF
CDR3nt: TGTGCCAGCAGAACAGGGGGGACAGGGGGTTCCGAGCAGTACTTC
v_gene: TRBV28
d_gene: TRBD1
j_gene: TRBJ2-7
abundance: once

CDR3aa: CASSPLAGDTDTQYF
CDR3nt: TGTGCCAGCAGTCCCTTGGCGGGAGACACAGATACGCAGTATTTT
v_gene: TRBV6-5
d_gene: TRBD2
j_gene: TRBJ2-3
abundance: once

CDR3aa: CASSRKATGQGGDGYTF
CDR3nt: TGTGCCAGCAGCCGAAAGGCCACGGGACAGGGAGGAGACGGCTACACCTTC
v_gene: TRBV27
d_gene: TRBD1
j_gene: TRBJ1-2
abundance: few

CDR3aa: CSVEVQEKDTQYF
CDR3nt: TGCAGCGTTGAAGTTCAGGAGAAAGATACGCAGTATTTT
v_gene: TRBV29-1
d_gene: -
j_gene: TRBJ2-3
abundance: -

CDR3aa: CASSLGRQNYGYTF
CDR3nt: TGCGCCAGCAGCTTGGGTCGGCAAAACTATGGCTACACCTTC
v_gene: TRBV5-1
d_gene: -
j_gene: TRBJ1-2
abundance: few

CDR3aa: CASRRPGQGFPEAFF
CDR3nt: TGTGCCAGCAGGCGCCCGGGACAGGGTTTCCCTGAAGCTTTCTTT
v_gene: TRBV6-5
d_gene: TRBD1
j_gene: TRBJ1-1
abundance: once

CDR3aa: CATSSSAYEQYF
CDR3nt: TGTGCCACCAGCTCCTCCGCCTACGAGCAGTACTTC
v_gene: TRBV15
d_gene: -
j_gene: TRBJ2-7
abundance: once

CDR3aa: CASSLWTGSYSNQPQHF
CDR3nt: TGTGCCAGCAGCTTATGGACAGGAAGTTATAGCAATCAGCCCCAGCATTTT
v_gene: TRBV7-9
d_gene: TRBD1
j_gene: TRBJ1-5
abundance: -

CDR3aa: CASSDRVQETQYF
CDR3nt: TGTGCCAGCAGCGACAGGGTACAAGAGACCCAGTACTTC
v_gene: TRBV5-6
d_gene: TRBD1
j_gene: TRBJ2-5
abundance: -

CDR3aa: CASSTLRQGLGETQYF
CDR3nt: TGTGCCAGCAGCACTCTACGACAGGGGTTGGGCGAGACCCAGTACTTC
v_gene: TRBV14
d_gene: TRBD1
j_gene: TRBJ2-5
abundance: -

CDR3aa: CASSQEGSSGQPQHF
CDR3nt: TGTGCCAGCAGCCAAGAGGGCAGCTCAGGGCAGCCCCAGCATTTT
v_gene: TRBV4-2
d_gene: -
j_gene: TRBJ1-5
abundance: -

CDR3aa: CASSYSYGDYEQYF
CDR3nt: TGTGCCAGCAGTTACAGTTACGGAGACTACGAGCAGTACTTC
v_gene: TRBV7-2
d_gene: -
j_gene: TRBJ2-7
abundance: -

CDR3aa: CASSDRGLGDTQYF
CDR3nt: TGTGCCAGCAGCGACAGGGGGCTGGGAGATACGCAGTATTTT
v_gene: TRBV6-4
d_gene: TRBD1
j_gene: TRBJ2-3
abundance: -

CDR3aa: CASSFQAREEQYF
CDR3nt: TGTGCCAGCAGCTTTCAAGCGCGGGAAGAGCAGTACTTC
v_gene: TRBV7-3
d_gene: -
j_gene: TRBJ2-7
abundance: few

CDR3aa: CASSRERTTDTQYF
CDR3nt: TGTGCCAGCAGCCGGGAGAGAACCACAGATACGCAGTATTTT
v_gene: TRBV2
d_gene: -
j_gene: TRBJ2-3
abundance: -

CDR3aa: CASSRRTGSGVLTF
CDR3nt: TGTGCCAGCAGTCGCCGGACAGGGAGCGGCGTCCTGACTTTC
v_gene: TRBV28
d_gene: TRBD1
j_gene: TRBJ2-6
abundance: -

CDR3aa: CASSLTAGNTIYF
CDR3nt: TGTGCCAGCAGTTTGACAGCGGGAAACACCATATATTTT
v_gene: TRBV28
d_gene: -
j_gene: TRBJ1-3
abundance: -

CDR3aa: CASSSRDRLAYVNEQFF
CDR3nt: TGTGCCAGCAGTTCCCGTGATAGGCTAGCGTACGTTAATGAGCAGTTCTTC
v_gene: TRBV5-4
d_gene: -
j_gene: TRBJ2-1
abundance: -

CDR3aa: CASSRGLAGIGETQYF
CDR3nt: TGTGCCAGCAGCCGCGGACTAGCGGGGATCGGAGAGACCCAGTACTTC
v_gene: TRBV2
d_gene: TRBD2
j_gene: TRBJ2-5
abundance: -

CDR3aa: CASSPRTTQDEQFF
CDR3nt: TGTGCCAGCAGTCCACGGACCACACAAGATGAGCAGTTCTTC
v_gene: TRBV2
d_gene: -
j_gene: TRBJ2-1
abundance: -

CDR3aa: CSALKAQGTHEQYF
CDR3nt: TGCAGCGCCCTAAAAGCCCAGGGTACTCACGAGCAGTACTTC
v_gene: TRBV29-1
d_gene: -
j_gene: TRBJ2-7
abundance: -

CDR3aa: CASSLDGQLGYTF
CDR3nt: TGTGCCAGCAGCTTAGACGGACAGCTCGGCTACACCTTC
v_gene: TRBV7-3
d_gene: -
j_gene: TRBJ1-2
abundance: few

CDR3aa: CATSRDRVRTGELFF
CDR3nt: TGTGCCACCAGCAGAGACAGGGTCCGGACCGGGGAGCTGTTTTTT
v_gene: TRBV15
d_gene: -
j_gene: TRBJ2-2
abundance: -

CDR3aa: CASSQHTCSGANVLTF
CDR3nt: TGCGCCAGCAGTCAACACACATGCTCTGGGGCCAACGTCCTGACTTTC
v_gene: TRBV23-1
d_gene: -
j_gene: TRBJ2-6
abundance: -

CDR3aa: CASSYGRSNEKLFF
CDR3nt: TGTGCCAGCAGTTACGGGCGCTCTAATGAAAAACTGTTTTTT
v_gene: TRBV6-6
d_gene: -
j_gene: TRBJ1-4
abundance: once

CDR3aa: CASRLRVVTDTQYF
CDR3nt: TGTGCCAGCAGACTTAGGGTTGTCACAGATACGCAGTATTTT
v_gene: TRBV2
d_gene: -
j_gene: TRBJ2-3
abundance: -

CDR3aa: CASKTGTGTRNNQPQHF
CDR3nt: TGTGCCAGCAAGACCGGGACAGGGACCCGGAACAATCAGCCCCAGCATTTT
v_gene: TRBV28
d_gene: TRBD1
j_gene: TRBJ1-5
abundance: -

CDR3aa: CASSIRTSPQFF
CDR3nt: TGTGCCAGCAGCATAAGGACTAGTCCGCAGTTCTTC
v_gene: TRBV11-2
d_gene: TRBD2
j_gene: TRBJ2-1
abundance: few

CDR3aa: CASSQVGGGGQGRTADTQYF
CDR3nt: TGTGCCAGCAGCCAAGTAGGAGGGGGGGGACAGGGACGGACAGCAGATACGCAGTATTTT
v_gene: TRBV4-2
d_gene: TRBD1
j_gene: TRBJ2-3
abundance: -

CDR3aa: CASSLMGGREQYF
CDR3nt: TGTGCCAGCAGTTTGATGGGGGGCCGCGAGCAGTACTTC
v_gene: TRBV28
d_gene: -
j_gene: TRBJ2-7
abundance: -

CDR3aa: CASSFGLDNEQFF
CDR3nt: TGTGCCAGCAGCTTCGGACTCGACAATGAGCAGTTCTTC
v_gene: TRBV7-7
d_gene: -
j_gene: TRBJ2-1
abundance: many

CDR3aa: CASRGRGGRSGANVLTF
CDR3nt: TGTGCCAGCAGGGGTCGCGGGGGGCGAAGTGGGGCCAACGTCCTGACTTTC
v_gene: TRBV2
d_gene: TRBD2
j_gene: TRBJ2-6
abundance: -

CDR3aa: CASSSSLRKDQPQHF
CDR3nt: -
v_gene: TRBV6-9
d_gene: -
j_gene: TRBJ1-5
abundance: -

CDR3aa: CSVELRPGELFF
CDR3nt: TGCAGCGTTGAGTTGAGGCCCGGGGAGCTGTTTTTT
v_gene: TRBV29-1
d_gene: -
j_gene: TRBJ2-2
abundance: -

CDR3aa: CASSPTGAGLYNEQFF
CDR3nt: TGTGCCAGCAGCCCCACCGGGGCAGGCTTGTACAATGAGCAGTTCTTC
v_gene: TRBV14
d_gene: -
j_gene: TRBJ2-1
abundance: -

CDR3aa: CSVAAGKGETQYF
CDR3nt: TGCAGCGTCGCTGCAGGGAAGGGCGAGACCCAGTACTTC
v_gene: TRBV29-1
d_gene: -
j_gene: TRBJ2-5
abundance: -

CDR3aa: CASSSGAYQPQHF
CDR3nt: TGTGCCAGCAGTTCCGGGGCTTATCAGCCCCAGCATTTT
v_gene: TRBV28
d_gene: -
j_gene: TRBJ1-5
abundance: -

CDR3aa: CASSIGGSGDTQYF
CDR3nt: TGTGCCAGTAGTATTGGAGGGAGCGGGGATACGCAGTATTTT
v_gene: TRBV19
d_gene: -
j_gene: TRBJ2-3
abundance: -

CDR3aa: CASSLSPLNTEAFF
CDR3nt: TGTGCCAGCAGCTTATCCCCGTTGAACACTGAAGCTTTCTTT
v_gene: TRBV7-2
d_gene: -
j_gene: TRBJ1-1
abundance: -

CDR3aa: CASSYSHGRYEQYF
CDR3nt: TGTGCCAGCAGTTACTCTCACGGCCGATACGAGCAGTACTTC
v_gene: TRBV6-5
d_gene: -
j_gene: TRBJ2-7
abundance: once

CDR3aa: CASSGNIADTQYF
CDR3nt: TGTGCCAGCAGTGGAAATATTGCAGATACGCAGTATTTT
v_gene: TRBV2
d_gene: -
j_gene: TRBJ2-3
abundance: -

CDR3aa: CAWRGLAVRETQYF
CDR3nt: TGTGCCTGGAGGGGACTAGCCGTTCGGGAGACCCAGTACTTC
v_gene: TRBV30
d_gene: TRBD2
j_gene: TRBJ2-5
abundance: -

CDR3aa: CASSRGLAGYNEQFF
CDR3nt: TGTGCCAGCAGCAGGGGACTAGCGGGATACAATGAGCAGTTCTTC
v_gene: TRBV4-2
d_gene: TRBD2
j_gene: TRBJ2-1
abundance: -